This TCR beta chain emerged from a study of somatic mutations in cytotoxic T cells in rheumatoid arthritis. As for this clone: The antigen remains unidentified.

Overall study results and limits: Slight underrepresentation of TRBV07 in rheumatoid arthritis patients was not adjusted for multiple comparisons.

As originally analysed: In patients, CD8+ clones bigger than 1% rarely had the same sequence as a published virus-specific TCRB. Data came from immunoSEQ multiplex PCR; TCRdb stores just in-frame clones and leaves some out. The D gene and trimming were derived from the DNA, and the V and J assignments and clone size from that table. Of some 16,000 clones in the sample, over 80% are singletons; the top ten hold around 9.3%. V lost 3 bases and J lost 0, with 8 bases in between. CDR1 is WSHSY and CDR2 is SAAADI in the germline V gene. The CDR3 covers 15 residues. What was sequenced was CD8+ T cells sorted from blood. This TCR derives from an adult with rheumatoid arthritis. The V call is TRBV10-2, the J call TRBJ2-2; D is possibly TRBD1 (6 bases). The DNA for the CDR3 is TGCGCCAGCAGTGAAAGGGGGACGAACACCGGGGAGCTGTTTTTT. Translating it yields CASSERGTNTGELFF.